Listed here are 31 T cell receptor beta chains from one sample, sequenced in a study of vaccination and CD4 T cells after COVID-19. The Oncomine TCR Beta short-read assay was applied to DNA of cultured CD4+ T cells. TCRdb analysed the PCR reads with MiXCR anew, one entry per CDR3 protein. Of about 15,000 distinct CDR3 sequences listed, 40% to 65% are singletons. Treatment noted: roughly 11-day PBMC culture with coronavirus spike peptide pools or control peptides (ViraFEST assay). Antigens for these TCRs are unknown. The specimen sequenced was CD4+ T cells from blood, cultured in vitro. These receptors came from a human donor who had recovered from COVID-19.

The sample holds a few counts of this clonotype. The chain recombines TRBV4-1 with TRBJ1-1; a possible D gene is TRBD1 (5 bases). The CDR3 runs to 17 residues. Per germline, CDR1 MGHRA and CDR2 YSYEKL. The V end lost 2 bases, the J end lost 6 bases, and 22 bases lay between the germline ends. In DNA form, the CDR3 reads TGCGCCAGCAGCCAACCCTACAATTACGACAGCGACTCTGAAGCTTTCTTT. As protein: CASSQPYNYDSDSEAFF.

As to this clonotype: One junction end does not reproduce the germline sequence, and a read error may be involved. This chain connects TRBV19 to TRBJ1-5, with TRBD1 matching over 7 bases. Germline V gene data show CDR1 as LNHDA and CDR2 as SQIVND (reference sequence). This CDR3 contains 16 residues. The chain's CDR3 is CASSLDPGTVNQPQHF. CDR3 bases: TGTGCCAGTAGTCTAGACCCCGGGACAGTTAATCAGCCCCAGCATTTT.

This sequence joins TRBV7-3 and TRBJ1-2, with D perhaps TRBD1 (6 bases). Between the trimmed V and J ends, which lost 5 bases and 5 bases, there was a span of 12 bases. The CDR3 has 13 residues. Germline V CDR1 and CDR2: SGHTA, FQGTGA. This CDR3 is CASSRGQAYGYTF. As DNA, the CDR3 is TGTGCCAGCAGCCGGGGGCAGGCGTATGGCTACACCTTC.

With respect to this clonotype: The limits of the CDR3 on the DNA are not certain, so only TCRdb's listed CDR3 is given. This chain links TRBV7-5 with TRBJ1-5; the table's D call TRBD1 went unverified against the DNA. TRBV7-5 is noted as a pseudogene. The CDR3 comprises 17 residues, both ends counted. Here the CDR3 reads CISVSEALRQGTQPQHF.

J is TRBJ1-5 and V is TRBV2; D may be TRBD1 (5 bases). Trimming stripped 3 bases from V and 6 bases from J, with 12 bases between. The CDR3 contains 14 residues. Germline values: CDR1 SNHLY, CDR2 FYNNEI. The CDR3 DNA is TGTGCCAGCAGTGATACCGGGGGACGTCAGCCCCAGCATTTT. Translating gives CASSDTGGRQPQHF.

The rearrangement uses TRBV5-5 and TRBJ2-5; possible D gene TRBD2, 6 bases. There are 16 residues in the CDR3. Germline CDR1 is SGHKS and CDR2 is YYEKEE (reference sequence). V was trimmed by 3 bases and J by 5 bases, leaving 20 bases between them. The CDR3 sequence: CASSSLPALGGETQYF. The CDR3 region has the DNA TGTGCCAGCAGCTCCCTTCCCGCACTAGGAGGGGAGACCCAGTACTTC.

The chain recombines TRBV18 with TRBJ1-2; D is uncertain. Germline loops: CDR1 KGHSH, CDR2 LQKENI. The CDR3 loop spans 13 amino acids. The germline V and J ends were trimmed by 2 bases and 7 bases, with 11 bases remaining between them. The CDR3 region has the DNA TGTGCCAGCTCACCAATCCGGGATAGTGGCTACACCTTC. Its protein is CASSPIRDSGYTF.

This clonotype was picked up a small number of times. The DNA of the CDR3 is TGCGCCAGCAGCCGACCTGGTACGGGAGGGAGTCAGCCCCAGCATTTT. It is translated as CASSRPGTGGSQPQHF. J is TRBJ1-5 and V is TRBV4-1; D gene unclear. The ends were cut back, 4 bases at V and 6 bases at J, with 19 bases in the middle. The CDR3 has 16 amino acids. CDR1 is MGHRA and CDR2 is YSYEKL in the germline V gene.

The chain recombines TRBV20-1 with TRBJ2-2, with D unclear. Trimming removed 5 bases at V and 2 bases at J, with 9 bases between. Germline V CDR1 and CDR2: DFQATT, SNEGSKA (reference sequence). The CDR3 consists of 13 residues. Written as DNA, the CDR3 is TGCAGTGCTCTCGATCCTAACACCGGGGAGCTGTTTTTT. It specifies CSALDPNTGELFF.

The chain has TRBV19 and TRBJ1-5; D possibly corresponds to TRBD1 (6 bases). V lost 9 bases, J lost 1 base, and 19 bases lay in between. The CDR3 runs to 16 residues. CDR1 is LNHDA, CDR2 SQIVND, per germline (reference sequence). For the CDR3, the DNA is TGTGCCAGAGAAAACGAACGGGGGGCCAGCAATCAGCCCCAGCATTTT. It yields the protein CARENERGASNQPQHF. The full variable domain, in which reference TRBV19 and TRBJ1-5 provide the parts outside the CDR3, is DGGITQSPKYLFRKEGQNVTLSCEQNLNHDAMYWYRQDPGQGLRLIYYSQIVNDFQKGDIAEGYSVSREKKESFPLTVTSAQKNPTAFYLCARENERGASNQPQHFGDGTRLSIL.

This clonotype was counted between two and nine times. The chain carries TRBV20-1 and TRBJ2-3; the match to TRBD2 covers 8 bases. Germline trimming cut 5 bases from V and 6 bases from J; bases unmatched to any gene: 19. Germline V gives CDR1 DFQATT, CDR2 SNEGSKA (reference sequence). This CDR3 has 17 residues. In nucleotides, the CDR3 is TGCAGTGCTCCGAGCGGGCCCACTAGCGGAAGACCGGATACGCAGTATTTT. It codes for CSAPSGPTSGRPDTQYF.

V usage is TRBV6-1 and J usage is TRBJ2-7; 10 positions match TRBD2. Germline CDR1 and CDR2: MNHNS and SASEGT. The CDR3 is made up of 14 amino acids. V gave up 6 bases and J gave up 5 bases; unmatched junction bases: 7. In DNA, the CDR3 is TGTGCCAGCAGACAGCGGGAGGGCCTCCACGAGCAGTACTTC. This sequence encodes CASRQREGLHEQYF.

V and J are TRBV7-9 and TRBJ1-2, with a tentative D call TRBD1 (6 bases). The CDR3 sequence is 17 residues long. The germline gives CDR1 SEHNR, CDR2 FQNEAQ (reference sequence). The V end lost 1 base, the J end lost 4 bases, and 19 bases lay between the germline ends. CDR3 loop: CASSLVGAVVLGYGYTF. The CDR3 DNA is TGTGCCAGCAGCTTAGTGGGGGCCGTAGTCCTAGGCTATGGCTACACCTTC.

CDR3 sequence: CASSTPTGDGYTF. The CDR3 DNA is TGTGCCAGCAGCACACCGACAGGGGATGGCTACACCTTC. This sequence joins TRBV5-4 and TRBJ1-2; 8 bases align to TRBD1. CDR3 size: 13 residues. V lost 4 bases to trimming and J lost 6 bases; unmatched junction nucleotides: 5. Germline-derived CDR1 and CDR2 are SGHNT and YYREEE (reference sequence).

This clonotype was counted once. The chain links TRBV20-1 to TRBJ2-3; TRBD2 agrees at 7 bases. CDR1 DFQATT and CDR2 SNEGSKA come from the germline V gene (reference sequence). After removal of 2 bases from V and 0 bases from J, the junction contained 8 bases not matched to a gene. The CDR3 extends over 16 amino acids. CDR3 residues: CSARPLASGSTDTQYF. In DNA form, the CDR3 reads TGCAGTGCTAGACCTCTGGCTAGCGGAAGCACAGATACGCAGTATTTT.

This clonotype was observed a few times. This chain joins TRBV24-1 and TRBJ2-5; 12 bases are a match to TRBD2. The junction had 1 base not matched to a gene; V was cut back by 5 bases and J by 4 bases. The CDR3 runs 14 residues. CDR1 is KGHDR and CDR2 is SFDVKD in the germline V gene. The chain's CDR3 is CATSALAGGETQYF. CDR3 sequence (DNA): TGTGCCACCAGTGCACTAGCGGGGGGAGAGACCCAGTACTTC.

The chain uses TRBV5-4 and TRBJ2-5; D ambiguous. The V end lost 8 bases, the J end lost 4 bases, and 15 bases lay between the germline ends. There are 13 residues in the CDR3. Germline CDR1 is SGHNT and CDR2 is YYREEE (reference sequence). The CDR3 DNA reads TGTGCCAGTGGGGTGGGGAACGCAGAGACCCAGTACTTC. Amino acid sequence: CASGVGNAETQYF. Drawing the rest from reference TRBV5-4 and TRBJ2-5, the complete variable domain is ETGVTQSPTHLIKTRGQQVTLRCSSQSGHNTVSWYQQALGQGPQFIFQYYREEENGRGNFPPRFSGLQFPNYSSELNVNALELDDSALYLCASGVGNAETQYFGPGTRLLVL.

This rearrangement joins TRBV20-1 to TRBJ2-3; TRBD2 is a possible D gene (6 bases). Germline lookup yields CDR1 DFQATT and CDR2 SNEGSKA (reference sequence). Trimming took off 5 bases at V and 0 bases at J, with 15 bases between the two ends. The CDR3 sequence is 15 residues long. DNA for the CDR3: TGCAGTGCTCCCCGGGGGAGCGGGAGCACAGATACGCAGTATTTT. This translates into CSAPRGSGSTDTQYF.

The chain employs TRBV7-2 and TRBJ2-2, with D unresolved. Germline V CDR1 and CDR2: SGHTA, FQGNSA. This CDR3 has 14 amino acids. V shed 8 bases and J shed 0 bases, with 10 bases lying between them. Written as DNA, the CDR3 is TGTGCCAGCTTACGGACGGCGAACACCGGGGAGCTGTTTTTT. Protein sequence: CASLRTANTGELFF.

The CDR3, as DNA: TGTGCCAGCAGCTTACGCGGACAGAGGAACACTGAAGCTTTCTTT. Translating gives CASSLRGQRNTEAFF. This rearrangement joins TRBV5-6 to TRBJ1-1, with TRBD1 as a possible D gene (6 bases). V lost 2 bases and J lost 1, with 12 bases in between. The CDR3 covers 15 residues. CDR1 is SGHDT and CDR2 is YYEEEE in the germline V gene. Based on the CDR3 plus reference TRBV5-6 and TRBJ1-1, the full variable domain is DAGVTQSPTHLIKTRGQQVTLRCSPKSGHDTVSWYQQALGQGPQFIFQYYEEEERQRGNFPDRFSGHQFPNYSSELNVNALLLGDSALYLCASSLRGQRNTEAFFGQGTRLTVV.

This clonotype was seen more than once but under ten times. This chain connects TRBV7-9 to TRBJ2-5; TRBD1 matches 9 bases. CDR3 length equals 16 residues. Germline values: CDR1 SEHNR, CDR2 FQNEAQ (reference sequence). V shed 3 bases, J shed 0 bases, and the junction held 5 bases outside the gene matches. In DNA, the CDR3 is TGTGCCAGCAGCTTTTCGACAGGGGGGTACCAAGAGACCCAGTACTTC. This codes for CASSFSTGGYQETQYF.

The gene calls are TRBV14 and TRBJ2-6; D gene uncertain. The germline CDR1 and CDR2 sequences are SGHDN and FVKESK. The germline V and J ends were trimmed by 4 bases and 1 base, with 5 bases remaining between them. This CDR3 is 14 amino acids long. CDR3 in DNA: TGTGCCAGCAGCCGGGCATCTGGGGCCAACGTCCTGACTTTC. Amino acids: CASSRASGANVLTF.

This chain joins TRBV4-2 and TRBJ1-4; a possible D gene is TRBD1 (5 bases). Trimming cost V 6 bases and J 8 bases, with 16 bases left between them. Looked up from germline, CDR1 is LGHNA and CDR2 is YNFKEQ. The CDR3 runs 14 residues. CDR3 sequence reads: CASRQEAGTEKLFF. CDR3 DNA: TGTGCCAGCAGGCAGGAGGCGGGGACGGAAAAACTGTTTTTT.

This clonotype has more than one count but fewer than ten. The chain uses TRBV5-6 and TRBJ2-7; D unclear. CDR3 length equals 13 residues. Trimming shortened V by 5 bases and J by 0 bases, and 9 bases separated the two germline ends. Germline V gene lookup returns CDR1 SGHDT and CDR2 YYEEEE. The CDR3 DNA follows: TGTGCCAGCAGTCGAGTGGCCTCCTACGAGCAGTACTTC. Amino acids: CASSRVASYEQYF.

The rearrangement links TRBV6-1 to TRBJ2-7; TRBD1 might be the D (6 bases). V lost 6 bases and J lost 0, with 12 bases in between. The CDR3 has 14 amino acids. From germline, CDR1 is MNHNS and CDR2 SASEGT. CDR3 bases: TGTGCCAGCAGCCCCGACAGGACCTCCTACGAGCAGTACTTC. It specifies CASSPDRTSYEQYF.

The chain is built from TRBV7-3 and TRBJ2-2; the D is unclear. This CDR3 has 15 residues. In germline, CDR1 is SGHTA, CDR2 FQGTGA. Trimming left V 0 bases short and J 2 bases short, with 7 bases between. This CDR3 is CASSLTSGNTGELFF. The CDR3 bases are TGTGCCAGCAGCTTAACGTCCGGTAACACCGGGGAGCTGTTTTTT.

This rearrangement joins TRBV7-8 to TRBJ2-7; D is uncertain. The CDR3 contains 14 residues. Trimming removed 2 bases from V and 4 bases from J, with 12 bases in between. Germline values: CDR1 SGHVS, CDR2 FQNEAQ. CDR3 in amino acids: CASSLYAQSYEQYF. The CDR3 DNA follows: TGTGCCAGCAGCTTATATGCCCAATCGTACGAGCAGTACTTC.

This rearrangement joins TRBV6-5 to TRBJ1-2; 11 bases fit TRBD1. Germline V gives CDR1 MNHEY, CDR2 SVGAGI. CDR3 size: 15 residues. The V gene end was trimmed by 2 bases and the J gene end by 8 bases; junction bases not matched to a gene: 7. The CDR3 DNA follows: TGTGCCAGCAGTTACCTTAGGACAGGGGGCATGGGCTACACCTTC. Protein product: CASSYLRTGGMGYTF.

The gene calls are TRBV20-1 and TRBJ1-6; 9 bases line up with TRBD1. The junction had 5 bases not matched to a gene; V was cut back by 4 bases and J by 10 bases. The CDR3 extends over 13 amino acids. Looked up from germline, CDR1 is DFQATT and CDR2 is SNEGSKA (reference sequence). The CDR3: CSATRDRESPLHF. As DNA, the CDR3 is TGCAGTGCTACCCGGGACAGGGAATCACCCCTCCACTTT.

V is TRBV6-2 or TRBV6-3 and J is TRBJ2-1; no definite D call. Trimming cost V 0 bases and J 15 bases, with 21 bases left between them. Per germline, CDR1 MNHEY and CDR2 SVGEGT. This CDR3 region has 15 residues. The CDR3 nucleotides read TGTGCCAGCAGTTACTCGATTCTGAGGTTCAGTAATCTGTTCTTC. This sequence encodes CASSYSILRFSNLFF.

V and J are TRBV4-3 and TRBJ2-5, with D hard to call. Trimming pared 0 bases from V and 5 bases from J, leaving 13 bases between. Germline values: CDR1 LGHNA, CDR2 YSLEER. CDR3 length: 15 residues. Written as DNA, the CDR3 is TGCGCCAGCAGCCAAGACCCCCGGGCTGGGGAGACCCAGTACTTC. Translated, it gives CASSQDPRAGETQYF.